This T cell receptor beta chain appears in the sequencing data of a study of T cells in Graves' hyperthyroidism and ophthalmopathy. Whole-study findings and limits: Before onset, by a median of approximately 6.2 months, the model predicted ophthalmopathy.

Amplification yielded TCR beta CDR3 regions, with RNA transcripts as the source. First-round RT-PCR with HTBI primers amplified the TCR CDR3 region. TCRdb analysed the multiplex PCR reads with MiXCR anew, one entry per CDR3 protein. The data contain roughly 650,000 distinct CDR3 sequences, about a sixth of them singletons. Trimming cost V 1 base and J 1 base; bases outside gene matches: 6. CDR3 length: 15 residues. Germline CDR1 is DFQATT and CDR2 is SNEGSKA (reference sequence). In its sample, this clonotype was seen many times. Antigen specificity is unknown. The chain has TRBV20-1 and TRBJ2-5; TRBD1 aligns across 7 bases. The source of this sequence is a middle-aged woman with Graves' ophthalmopathy. The material sequenced was blood. The CDR3 nucleotides read TGCAGTGCTAGAGTTAACAGGGGCCCCCAAGAGACCCAGTACTTC. The encoded protein is CSARVNRGPQETQYF.